The rows below give T cell receptor beta chains drawn from one sample of a study of shared clonotypes between healthy human individuals. Sequenced by immunoSEQ multiplex PCR; TCRdb stores in-frame clones only, minus some. The table lists approximately 2.4 million clones, roughly 95% of them singletons. Source material: naive CD4+ T cells sorted from blood. Every receptor here comes from a man between 18 and 35 years old in good health. CDR3s include the opening cysteine and the closing phenylalanine or tryptophan. The D gene is left open where the match is weak. Clone size, where shown, is once, few, many, or a class for clones that have expanded.

j_call	v_call	d_call	clone_size	cdr3_nt	cdr3_aa
TRBJ1-1	TRBV25-1	.	.	TGTGCCAGCAGTCAGTACAAAGAAGCTTTCTTT	CASSQYKEAFF
TRBJ2-5	TRBV6-1	.	.	TGTGCCAGCAGTGATTACAATCGAGAGACCCAGTACTTC	CASSDYNRETQYF
TRBJ1-1	TRBV19	.	.	TGTGCCAGTAGTCCCCTTCGGCAGGGAAGTTTTATCATGAACACTGAAGCTTTCTTT	CASSPLRQGSFIMNTEAFF
TRBJ2-2	TRBV9	.	.	TGTGCCAGCAGCGGCGGACTACTAGGGACCGGGGAGCTGTTTTTT	CASSGGLLGTGELFF
TRBJ2-1	TRBV19	.	once	TGTGCCAGTAAGGACTCGGGGTCCTACAATGAGCAGTTCTTC	CASKDSGSYNEQFF
TRBJ1-1	TRBV30	TRBD1	.	TGTGCCTGGAGCAGGGGGCACACTGAAGCTTTCTTT	CAWSRGHTEAFF
TRBJ1-5	TRBV19	.	.	TGTGCCAGTAACCCGAGCAATCAGCCCCAGCATTTT	CASNPSNQPQHF
TRBJ1-1	TRBV9	.	.	TGTGCCAGCAGCTCGGGGGTGAACACTGAAGCTTTCTTT	CASSSGVNTEAFF
TRBJ1-1	TRBV7-9	.	.	TGTGCCAGCATCAATGGGGGAGGCGGCACTGAAGCTTTCTTT	CASINGGGGTEAFF
TRBJ1-2	TRBV5-4	TRBD1	.	TGTGCCAGCAGCTTGGAAACAGGGGCTGGCTACACCTTC	CASSLETGAGYTF
TRBJ1-1	TRBV6-5	.	many	TGTGCCAGCACCGCTTCGGGCAGGGGTAACACTGAAGCTTTCTTT	CASTASGRGNTEAFF
TRBJ2-1	TRBV2	TRBD2	.	TGTGCCAGCCGTAGCGGGGGGACCTCCTACAATGAGCAGTTCTTC	CASRSGGTSYNEQFF
TRBJ1-5	TRBV4-1	.	once	TGCGCCAGCAGCCGGGAGGGGAAGGGCCAGCCCCAGCATTTT	CASSREGKGQPQHF
TRBJ2-7	TRBV11-2	.	.	TGTGCCAGCAGCTTAGATCTGACTCGGGGTTCATACGAGCAGTACTTC	CASSLDLTRGSYEQYF
TRBJ1-2	TRBV4-1	.	.	TGCGCCAGCAGCCAAGTTAGTCCAGTGTTCTATGGCTACACCTTC	CASSQVSPVFYGYTF
TRBJ1-4	TRBV10-3	.	.	TGTGCCATCAGTGGCTCAGGTGAAAAACTGTTTTTT	CAISGSGEKLFF
TRBJ2-1	TRBV14	.	.	TGTGCCAGCAGCCGAACACGGAATGAGCAGTTCTTC	CASSRTRNEQFF
TRBJ2-6	TRBV5-6	TRBD1	.	TGTGCCAGCAGAAATTCAGGGGGAATAAGCTCTGGGGCCAACGTCCTGACTTTC	CASRNSGGISSGANVLTF
TRBJ2-7	TRBV28	TRBD1	.	TGTGCCAGCAGCGGGGACAGCAACTACGAGCAGTACTTC	CASSGDSNYEQYF
TRBJ1-5	TRBV4-1	.	once	TGCGCCAGCAGCCAAGAAGACTACGGCCCCCAGCATTTT	CASSQEDYGPQHF
TRBJ1-3	TRBV5-1	.	once	TGCGCCAGCAGCAGATACAACTCTGGAAACACCATATATTTT	CASSRYNSGNTIYF
TRBJ2-7	TRBV27	TRBD1	.	TGTGCCAGCAGTTCCCGTCAACAGGGGCTAAGTTACGAGCAGTACTTC	CASSSRQQGLSYEQYF
TRBJ2-7	TRBV6-1	TRBD1	.	TGTGCCAGCAGTGGACAGGGGGTCTACGAGCAGTACTTC	CASSGQGVYEQYF
TRBJ2-2	TRBV19	.	.	TGTGCCAGTAGCAAGGGGGGTGCGGGATACACCGGGGAGCTGTTTTTT	CASSKGGAGYTGELFF
TRBJ2-4	TRBV19	.	.	TGTGCCAGTACTCGGGGGGCCAACAAAAACATTCAGTACTTC	CASTRGANKNIQYF
TRBJ2-5	TRBV7-8	.	.	TGTGCCAGCAGCTTGGAGACCCAGTACTTC	CASSLETQYF
TRBJ1-1	TRBV11-1	.	.	TGTGCCAGCAGCTTAGGGGGCATGGGAACTGAAGCTTTCTTT	CASSLGGMGTEAFF
TRBJ1-4	TRBV2	TRBD1	.	TGTGCCAGCAGTGGGGGCGGGACAGGGGCCGTTTTCCAGACTAATGAAAAACTGTTTTTT	CASSGGGTGAVFQTNEKLFF
TRBJ1-6	TRBV10-1	TRBD1	.	TGCGCCAGCTCCCTGTGGGGACAGGCCCCCTATAATTCACCCCTCCACTTT	CASSLWGQAPYNSPLHF
TRBJ2-3	TRBV2	TRBD1	.	TGTGCCAGCAGCGCAACCGGGACAGGCTACACAGATACGCAGTATTTT	CASSATGTGYTDTQYF
TRBJ1-5	TRBV7-9	TRBD1	.	TGTGCCAGCAGCGACAAGCAGGGGGAGCCCCAGCATTTT	CASSDKQGEPQHF
TRBJ1-2	TRBV6-1	.	.	TGTGCCAGCAGCCCCCTAACAGCGTCCTATGGCTACACCTTC	CASSPLTASYGYTF
TRBJ2-7	TRBV7-2	.	.	TGTGCCAGCAGCTTAGACACGGCAGAACTATCCTACGAGCAGTACTTC	CASSLDTAELSYEQYF
TRBJ1-5	TRBV5-1	.	.	TGCGCCAGCAGCTTGGGCGGGACGGGGAGCAATCAGCCCCAGCATTTT	CASSLGGTGSNQPQHF
TRBJ2-4	TRBV30	.	.	TGTGCCTGGAGTGTTTCGGGGGGCTATGTCATTCAGTACTTC	CAWSVSGGYVIQYF
TRBJ2-7	TRBV4-1	TRBD2	.	TGCGCCAGCAGCCAACGGACTAGCGAGAACTACGAGCAGTACTTC	CASSQRTSENYEQYF
TRBJ2-7	TRBV7-2	.	.	TGTGCCAGCAGCTTAGGTCCAGGGGCGCCCTACGAGCAGTACTTC	CASSLGPGAPYEQYF
TRBJ1-1	TRBV7-2	.	.	TGTGCCAGCAGCTTACAGGAGAACACTGAAGCTTTCTTT	CASSLQENTEAFF
TRBJ1-1	TRBV10-2	TRBD1	.	TGCGCCAGCAGCCTTGGGACAGGCTCGAACACTGAAGCTTTCTTT	CASSLGTGSNTEAFF
TRBJ2-3	TRBV7-9	.	.	TGTGCCAGCAGCCCAAGTCAGGAGCGAGGACCTTATTTT	CASSPSQERGPYF
TRBJ2-4	TRBV19	.	.	TGTGGCTTTCACAGGGTCCGTTTCATTCAGTACTTC	CGFHRVRFIQYF
TRBJ2-3	TRBV29-1	TRBD2	.	TGCAGCGTTGCTTCGCTAGCGGGCACAGATACGCAGTATTTT	CSVASLAGTDTQYF
TRBJ2-7	TRBV30	.	.	TGTGCCTGGAGTGTAGATTCGGGCCGCTCCTACGAGCAGTACTTC	CAWSVDSGRSYEQYF
TRBJ2-7	TRBV7-3	.	once	TGTGCCAGCAGCCCGCTACCCCCAGGGCAGGGTACCCACGAGCAGTACTTC	CASSPLPPGQGTHEQYF
TRBJ2-4	TRBV11-2	.	.	TGTGCCAGCAGCTTAGGAGGAGTAGCCAAAAACATTCAGTACTTC	CASSLGGVAKNIQYF
TRBJ2-5	TRBV7-2	.	once	TGTGCCAGCAGCTTACGCGGGACCCAAGGGGAGACCCAGTACTTC	CASSLRGTQGETQYF
TRBJ2-7	TRBV10-2	.	.	TGCGCCAGCTCCCAACGGCAGGACCGGGGCGAGCAGTACTTC	CASSQRQDRGEQYF